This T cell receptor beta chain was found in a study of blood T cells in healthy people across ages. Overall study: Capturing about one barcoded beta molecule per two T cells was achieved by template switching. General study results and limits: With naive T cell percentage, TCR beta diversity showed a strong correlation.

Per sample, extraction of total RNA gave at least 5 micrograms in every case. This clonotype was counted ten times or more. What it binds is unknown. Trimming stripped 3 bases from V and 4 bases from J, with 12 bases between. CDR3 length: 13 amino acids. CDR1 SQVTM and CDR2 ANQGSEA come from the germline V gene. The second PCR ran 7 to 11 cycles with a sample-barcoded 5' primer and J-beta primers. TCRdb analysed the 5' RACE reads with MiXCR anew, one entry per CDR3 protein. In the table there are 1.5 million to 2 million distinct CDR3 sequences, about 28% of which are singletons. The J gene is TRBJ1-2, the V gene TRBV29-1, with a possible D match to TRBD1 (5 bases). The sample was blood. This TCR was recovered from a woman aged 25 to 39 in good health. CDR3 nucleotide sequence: TGCAGCGTTGAGATTATAAGGGGCTATGGCTACACCTTC. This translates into CSVEIIRGYGYTF.